Listed here are 32 T cell receptor beta chains from one sample, sequenced in a study of regulatory T cells in long-lasting Graves disease. Arm-PCR of CDR3 regions and iRepertoire HTBI primers were used to build TCR beta libraries. MiXCR, run by TCRdb on the multiplex PCR reads, gives a single entry per CDR3 protein. Here the sample spans roughly 520,000 distinct CDR3 sequences, 12% being singletons. Time point defined: newly diagnosed GD, antithyroid drugs for less than 3 months. Preparation of the TCR library used RNA extracted from PBMCs. This same sample was also taken into another study, of T cells in Graves' hyperthyroidism and ophthalmopathy.

The material sequenced was peripheral blood mononuclear cells (PBMCs), taken at new diagnosis, from a patient treated with antithyroid drugs. These receptors were collected from a woman in her 30s with Graves disease.

This clonotype has at least ten counts. The chain combines TRBV28 with TRBJ2-3, with D perhaps assigned TRBD1 or TRBD2 (5 bases each). Germline V gene sequence: CDR1 MDHEN, CDR2 SYDVKM. This CDR3 comprises 15 residues. V lost 2 bases and J 6 bases, leaving 15 bases between the germline ends. The CDR3 DNA sequence: TGTGCCAGCAGTTTACGCTCCGGGGCCGGGGATACGCAGTATTTT. Encoded protein: CASSLRSGAGDTQYF.

This clonotype was found many times. The CDR3 is CSARDNAGLDYTF. CDR3 in DNA: TGCAGTGCTAGAGATAACGCAGGGTTAGACTACACCTTC. This rearrangement joins TRBV20-1 to TRBJ1-2; tentative D call: TRBD1 (5 bases). The CDR3 is 13 residues long. From germline, CDR1 is DFQATT and CDR2 SNEGSKA (reference sequence). V lost 0 bases, J lost 10 bases, and 15 bases lay in between.

Details on this clonotype: A much larger clone differs by one base, so this may be a read error. V and J are TRBV3-1 and TRBJ2-1; D is perhaps TRBD2 (6 bases). The CDR3 covers 16 residues. V lost 1 base and J lost 2, with 12 bases in between. CDR1 and CDR2 from the germline V gene are LGHDT and YNNKEL (reference sequence). CDR3 coding DNA: TGTGCCAGCAGCCAAGGGCCGCAGCGGGCCTACAATGAGCAGTTCTTC. Translating gives CASSQGPQRAYNEQFF.

As concerns this clonotype: Mismatch with germline at one junction end may stem from a read error. V gene TRBV7-9 combines with J gene TRBJ2-1; D possibly corresponds to TRBD2 (6 bases). This CDR3 has 15 amino acids. Germline V lookup: CDR1 SEHNR, CDR2 FQNEAQ (reference sequence). CDR3 coding DNA: TGTGCTAGCAGCCCGGAGGGGTCAACCTACAATGAGCAGTTCTTC. Its protein product is CASSPEGSTYNEQFF.

This rearrangement joins TRBV28 to TRBJ1-2; D is unclear. Germline lookup yields CDR1 MDHEN and CDR2 SYDVKM. The CDR3 extends over 9 amino acids. CDR3 DNA: TGTGCAAGGTCCTATGGCTACACCTTC. Its protein is CARSYGYTF.

This clonotype was seen many times. The chain employs TRBV29-1 and TRBJ2-2; D may be TRBD1 or TRBD2 (5 bases each). V was cut by 8 bases and J by 9 bases, with 13 bases left in between. The germline CDR1 and CDR2 sequences are SQVTM and ANQGSEA. This CDR3 has 11 amino acids. CDR3 nucleotide sequence: TGCAGCATCCGAGAGGGGAGGGAGCTGTTTTTT. It is translated as CSIREGRELFF.

A word on this clonotype: This sequence may be a read error, since a much larger clone differs from it by one base. The V gene is TRBV12-3 or TRBV12-4, the J gene TRBJ2-5; D is unresolved. The CDR3 is 16 residues long. V was pared by 1 base and J by 5 bases, with 17 bases between. CDR3 sequence: CASSLESYTGPETQYF. The DNA for the CDR3 is TGTGCCAGCAGTTTAGAATCGTATACCGGACCGGAGACCCAGTACTTC.

Ten or more counts support this clonotype. The chain employs TRBV24-1 and TRBJ2-2; 12 bases map to TRBD2. This CDR3 has 18 residues. CDR1 is KGHDR, CDR2 SFDVKD, per germline. V lost 4 bases, J lost 1 base, and 6 bases stayed unmatched. The CDR3 reads CATSEPWTSGENTGELFF. The CDR3 region has the DNA TGTGCCACCAGTGAACCGTGGACTAGCGGGGAGAACACCGGGGAGCTGTTTTTT.

This clonotype showed up just a few times. The J gene is TRBJ2-7, the V gene TRBV3-1, with D perhaps TRBD2 (5 bases). V was shortened by 0 bases and J by 2 bases, with 11 bases between the two germline ends. Germline V gene sequence: CDR1 LGHDT, CDR2 YNNKEL (reference sequence). The CDR3 length is 15 residues. CDR3 nucleotides: TGTGCCAGCAGCCAAGACGGACTGAATGCCTACGAGCAGTACTTC. This codes for CASSQDGLNAYEQYF.

The table lists this clonotype with many counts. This sequence joins TRBV7-9 and TRBJ2-7; the D gene is possibly TRBD2 (5 bases). There are 13 residues in the CDR3. V shed 6 bases and J shed 1 base, with 10 bases lying between them. The germline V gene encodes CDR1 SEHNR and CDR2 FQNEAQ (reference sequence). CDR3: CASRAGESYEQYF. The CDR3 nucleotides read TGTGCCAGCAGGGCTGGGGAGTCCTACGAGCAGTACTTC.

This clonotype has ten or more counts. The V gene is TRBV10-3, the J gene TRBJ2-7, with D unresolved. Trimming pared 3 bases from V and 2 bases from J, leaving 29 bases between. The CDR3 is 20 amino acids. The germline gives CDR1 ENHRY, CDR2 SYGVKD. CDR3 loop: CAISDHYATTETTITYEQYF. The CDR3 region has the DNA TGTGCCATCAGTGACCACTATGCCACAACTGAGACAACAATTACCTACGAGCAGTACTTC.

This clonotype was counted ten times or more. The chain has TRBV11-2 and TRBJ2-2, with D tentatively TRBD1 (5 bases). Per germline, CDR1 SGHAT and CDR2 FQNNGV. This CDR3 has 15 residues. Trimming took off 5 bases at V and 2 bases at J, with 12 bases between the two ends. The CDR3, as DNA: TGTGCCAGCAGCCCCAGGGTCGTAAACACCGGGGAGCTGTTTTTT. Translation: CASSPRVVNTGELFF. Full variable domain (missing parts from reference TRBV11-2 and TRBJ2-2): EAGVAQSPRYKIIEKRQSVAFWCNPISGHATLYWYQQILGQGPKLLIQFQNNGVVDDSQLPKDRFSAERLKGVDSTLKIQPAKLEDSAVYLCASSPRVVNTGELFFGEGSRLTVL.

This clonotype was detected ten times or more. This chain links TRBV6-5 with TRBJ2-3, with D possibly being TRBD1 or TRBD2 (6 bases each). The CDR3 runs 18 residues. Germline V gives CDR1 MNHEY, CDR2 SVGAGI. The ends were cut back, 3 bases at V and 0 bases at J, with 19 bases in the middle. CDR3 loop: CASSYSGQISPSTDTQYF. The CDR3 DNA reads TGTGCCAGCAGTTATAGCGGACAGATTTCCCCTAGCACAGATACGCAGTATTTT.

Note on this clonotype: A read error is possible here, since a much larger clone lies one base away. CDR3 in DNA: TGTGCCAGCAGTTACGGGATGCCGATACGGTACAATGAGCAGTTCTTC. Translating gives CASSYGMPIRYNEQFF. This chain joins TRBV6-9 and TRBJ2-1, with a weak D call TRBD2 (5 bases). Trimming took off 3 bases at V and 4 bases at J, with 16 bases between the two ends. CDR1 and CDR2 from the germline V gene are MNHGY and SVAAGI. The CDR3 is made up of 16 amino acids.

This clonotype was counted at least ten times. The rearrangement joins TRBV18 to TRBJ2-7; TRBD1 matches at 8 bases. The V gene end was trimmed by 2 bases and the J gene end by 6 bases; junction bases not matched to a gene: 3. Germline values: CDR1 KGHSH, CDR2 LQKENI. The CDR3 spans 13 residues. In DNA form, the CDR3 reads TGTGCCAGCTCACCAGGGACAGGTCGCGAGCAGTACTTC. This encodes CASSPGTGREQYF.

The sample holds many counts of this clonotype. The chain uses TRBV28 and TRBJ2-7; D remains unclear. The CDR3 extends over 12 amino acids. Looked up from germline, CDR1 is MDHEN and CDR2 is SYDVKM. V dropped 5 bases and J dropped 2 bases, with 7 bases sitting between them. The CDR3 is CASSTAPYEQYF. In nucleotides, the CDR3 is TGTGCCAGCAGTACCGCCCCCTACGAGCAGTACTTC.

At least ten counts were recorded for this clonotype. The chain carries TRBV11-2 and TRBJ2-4; 12 nucleotides align to TRBD1. The CDR3 extends over 20 amino acids. Germline lookup yields CDR1 SGHAT and CDR2 FQNNGV. V dropped 5 bases and J dropped 0; count of bases not matched to a gene: 14. The CDR3 bases are TGTGCCAGCAGCCGTGGACCGGGACAGGGGGCAAAGATAGCCAAAAACATTCAGTACTTC. Protein sequence: CASSRGPGQGAKIAKNIQYF.

This clonotype has a handful of counts. The chain uses TRBV7-9 and TRBJ2-1; 11 bases align to TRBD2. CDR1 is SEHNR, CDR2 FQNEAQ, per germline (reference sequence). The CDR3 extends over 17 amino acids. Germline trimming cut 4 bases from V and 7 bases from J; bases unmatched to any gene: 12. CDR3 sequence: CASSSLGLAESMNEQFF. Here the CDR3 DNA reads TGTGCCAGCAGCTCGCTGGGACTAGCGGAGTCTATGAATGAGCAGTTCTTC.

Many counts were recorded for this clonotype. The chain links TRBV12-3 or TRBV12-4 to TRBJ2-6; 9 bases are shared with TRBD1. The CDR3 runs 20 residues. V was pared by 2 bases and J by 0 bases, with 11 bases of the junction left unmatched. The CDR3 sequence: CASSLFNRGPESSGANVLTF. The CDR3 DNA is TGTGCCAGCAGTTTATTTAACAGGGGGCCTGAGAGCTCTGGGGCCAACGTCCTGACTTTC.

This clonotype has a count of ten or more. V usage is TRBV27 and J usage is TRBJ2-1; no clear D. This CDR3 comprises 14 residues. Germline V gives CDR1 MNHEY, CDR2 SMNVEV (reference sequence). With 4 bases removed from V and 4 bases from J, the gap between germline ends came to 11 bases. In DNA, the CDR3 is TGTGCCAGCAGTTCCGTCTGGCCTTACAATGAGCAGTTCTTC. Translation: CASSSVWPYNEQFF.

V usage is TRBV4-1 and J usage is TRBJ1-2; tentative D call: TRBD1 (6 bases). There are 15 residues in the CDR3. CDR1 and CDR2 (germline): MGHRA, YSYEKL. V was clipped by 0 bases and J by 3 bases, with 11 bases between them. The CDR3 region is CASSQEEGVYYGYTF. The CDR3 region has the DNA TGCGCCAGCAGCCAAGAGGAGGGGGTCTACTATGGCTACACCTTC.

This clonotype was recorded many times. V gene TRBV19 combines with J gene TRBJ1-2, with TRBD1 as a possible D gene (6 bases). Germline loops: CDR1 LNHDA, CDR2 SQIVND (reference sequence). Trimming stripped 6 bases from V and 4 bases from J, with 15 bases between. The CDR3 has 14 amino acids. The CDR3 loop is CASRTGHQFYGYTF. The CDR3 bases are TGTGCCAGTAGGACAGGTCACCAGTTCTATGGCTACACCTTC.

The chain employs TRBV25-1 and TRBJ1-2, with D hard to call. CDR3 size: 12 residues. Deletions cut 5 bases from V and 4 bases from J, with 8 bases between. Germline-derived CDR1 and CDR2 are MGHDK and SYGVNS. The DNA of the CDR3 is TGTGCCAGCAGTTTCACAGCCTATGGCTACACCTTC. It specifies CASSFTAYGYTF.

This clonotype was detected only a few times. The rearrangement links TRBV3-1 to TRBJ1-4, with D uncertain. The germline gives CDR1 LGHDT, CDR2 YNNKEL (reference sequence). The CDR3 loop spans 14 amino acids. The germline V and J ends were trimmed by 0 bases and 8 bases, with 10 bases remaining between them. The DNA of the CDR3 is TGTGCCAGCAGCCAAGAGGTTATAGGGGAAAAACTGTTTTTT. This codes for CASSQEVIGEKLFF.

V gene TRBV5-1 combines with J gene TRBJ2-7; no firm D call. This CDR3 spans 16 amino acids. CDR1 and CDR2 from the germline V gene are SGHRS and YFSETQ. V dropped 3 bases and J dropped 2 bases, with 18 bases sitting between them. The CDR3 nucleotides are TGCGCCAGCAGCTCAACGTCCGGGCGAACAGCCTACGAGCAGTACTTC. This sequence encodes CASSSTSGRTAYEQYF.

This clonotype came up many times. The chain employs TRBV29-1 and TRBJ2-5, with D possibly being TRBD1 or TRBD2 (5 bases each). Germline assignment: CDR1 SQVTM and CDR2 ANQGSEA. The ends were cut back, 6 bases at V and 5 bases at J, with 16 bases in the middle. The length of the CDR3 is 13 residues. The CDR3 loop is CSVAGQGGETQYF. CDR3 coding DNA: TGCAGCGTAGCCGGGCAGGGCGGGGAGACCCAGTACTTC.

This clonotype was detected ten times or more. This chain connects TRBV27 to TRBJ1-2; 7 bases map to TRBD1. The CDR3 runs to 13 residues. V shed 3 bases and J 6 bases; nucleotides not matched to a gene: 4. CDR1 and CDR2 (germline): MNHEY, SMNVEV (reference sequence). CDR3 amino acids: CASSLTGRNGYTF. The CDR3 DNA sequence: TGTGCCAGCAGTTTGACAGGGCGGAATGGCTACACCTTC.

This clonotype showed up many times. The chain links TRBV28 to TRBJ2-3, with unresolved D. The CDR3 is 14 residues long. V was pared by 6 bases and J by 3 bases, with 13 bases between. Germline V lookup: CDR1 MDHEN, CDR2 SYDVKM. The CDR3 DNA reads TGTGCCAGCAGCGCCAGCTTTAGTACAGATACGCAGTATTTT. Translation gives CASSASFSTDTQYF.

The J gene is TRBJ2-1, the V gene TRBV18, with 9 bases aligning to TRBD2. V dropped 6 bases and J dropped 7; count of bases not matched to a gene: 10. This CDR3 spans 15 amino acids. The germline CDR1 and CDR2 sequences are KGHSH and LQKENI. As DNA, the CDR3 is TGTGCCAGCTCGCAGGGATTGACTAGCGGAAATGAGCAGTTCTTC. Encoded protein: CASSQGLTSGNEQFF. Supplemented by reference TRBV18 and TRBJ2-1, the full variable domain reads NAGVMQNPRHLVRRRGQEARLRCSPMKGHSHVYWYRQLPEEGLKFMVYLQKENIIDESGMPKERFSAEFPKEGPSILRIQQVVRGDSAAYFCASSQGLTSGNEQFFGPGTRLTVL.

This clonotype was seen at least ten times. The chain uses TRBV7-2 and TRBJ2-1; tentative D call: TRBD2 (6 bases). This CDR3 is 16 amino acids long. Trimming cost V 0 bases and J 2 bases, with 11 bases left between them. CDR1 and CDR2 from the germline V gene are SGHTA and FQGNSA. CDR3 nucleotide sequence: TGTGCCAGCAGCTTAGCGGGACTTCGAACCTACAATGAGCAGTTCTTC. Translated, it gives CASSLAGLRTYNEQFF.

V and J are TRBV6-1 and TRBJ2-7; 14 bases match TRBD2. There are 15 residues in the CDR3. J lost 6 bases, V lost 7 bases, and 8 bases had no gene match. Germline CDR1 and CDR2: MNHNS and SASEGT. The CDR3 region is CASTHPGLAGVEQYF. CDR3 nucleotides: TGTGCCAGCACCCACCCGGGACTAGCGGGAGTCGAGCAGTACTTC.

This clonotype was seen a handful of times. It may be a read error: a sequence one base away is much more abundant. The genes are TRBV9 and TRBJ2-2; the match to TRBD2 covers 7 bases. Trimming cost V 2 bases and J 0 bases; bases outside gene matches: 1. CDR3 size: 15 residues. Germline V lookup: CDR1 SGDLS, CDR2 YYNGEE. The CDR3: CASSVGTTNTGELFF. CDR3 bases: TGTGCCAGCAGCGTGGGGACTACGAACACCGGGGAGCTGTTTTTT.